This entry concerns a single T cell receptor (beta chain). Antigen: not known. The sample originates from a study of siplizumab effects on memory and regulatory T cells. Broader study findings: The average Treg-derived proportion among mappable alloreactive CD4+ clones was about 70% with siplizumab versus about 27% in controls. Suppressive capability of dividing Tregs from siplizumab cultures went unverified.

Between the trimmed V and J ends, which lost 1 base and 8 bases, there was a span of 8 bases. The CDR3 covers 12 residues. Germline V gene sequence: CDR1 MNHNS, CDR2 SASEGT. Assays covered approximately 100,000 TCR templates per sample. TCRdb keeps only in-frame clones here, not all; method: immunoSEQ multiplex PCR. The sample has about 100,000 clones; over 90% are singletons. The sequence was obtained from a human donor in good health. The chain uses TRBV6-1 and TRBJ1-1; TRBD1 is a possible D gene (6 bases). Specimen: non-Treg CD4+ T cells sorted from blood. For the CDR3, the DNA is TGTGCCAGCAGTGAAGTGAGGGGGGAAGCTTTCTTT. Encoded protein: CASSEVRGEAFF.